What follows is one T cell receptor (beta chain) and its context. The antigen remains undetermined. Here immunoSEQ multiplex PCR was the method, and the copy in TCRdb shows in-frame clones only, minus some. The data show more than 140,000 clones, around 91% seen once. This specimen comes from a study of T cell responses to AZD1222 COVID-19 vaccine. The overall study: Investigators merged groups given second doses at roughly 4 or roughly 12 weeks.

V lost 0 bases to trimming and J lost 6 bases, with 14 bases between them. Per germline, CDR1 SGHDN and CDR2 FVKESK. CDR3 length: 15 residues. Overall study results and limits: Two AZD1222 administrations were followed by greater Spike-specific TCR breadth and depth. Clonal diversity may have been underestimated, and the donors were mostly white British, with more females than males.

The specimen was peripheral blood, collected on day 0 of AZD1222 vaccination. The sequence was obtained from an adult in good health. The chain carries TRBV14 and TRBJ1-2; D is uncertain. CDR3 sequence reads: CASSQDVNFIDGYTF. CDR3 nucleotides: TGTGCCAGCAGCCAAGATGTGAACTTCATCGATGGCTACACCTTC.